The sequence of this T cell receptor (beta chain) was determined in a study of follicular helper T cells after annual influenza vaccination. Comment on this clone: The antigen remains unidentified.

Findings and limits, study-wide: Just about 10-22% of cells analyzed had recovered productive TCRB sequences. ICOS-CD38- cTfh most often held earlier Day 7 ICOS+CD38+ clones.

V lost 6 bases, J lost 2 bases, and 16 bases lay in between. Germline lookup yields CDR1 MNHEY and CDR2 SVGAGI. The CDR3 runs to 15 residues. Time point meaning: 2015-2016 season, pre-vaccination. Before and after seasonal inactivated influenza vaccination, adults gave blood for sorting CD4 subsets for sequencing. The data were produced by immunoSEQ multiplex PCR, yet TCRdb's version contains in-frame clones alone and is incomplete. The repertoire consists of 5,000 to 6,500 clones, with over 80% occurring once and the leading ten covering around 0.65%. This TCR derives from an adult who received the influenza vaccine. V gene TRBV6-5 combines with J gene TRBJ1-2; D unclear. Here the sequenced sample was CXCR5- memory CD4+ T cells sorted from blood, taken on the day of influenza vaccination. CDR3 sequence (DNA): TGTGCCAGCAGCCGATCCCGGGCTGGCAACTATGGCTACACCTTC. This gives the protein CASSRSRAGNYGYTF.